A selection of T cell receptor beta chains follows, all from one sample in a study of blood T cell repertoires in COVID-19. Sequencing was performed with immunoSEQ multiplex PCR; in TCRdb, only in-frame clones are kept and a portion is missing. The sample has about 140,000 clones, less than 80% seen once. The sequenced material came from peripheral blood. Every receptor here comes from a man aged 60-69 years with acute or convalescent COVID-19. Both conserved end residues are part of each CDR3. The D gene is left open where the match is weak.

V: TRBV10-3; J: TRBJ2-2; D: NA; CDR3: CAVSREPAGELFF
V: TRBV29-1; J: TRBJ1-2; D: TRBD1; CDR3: CSVEKAPGGKGYTF
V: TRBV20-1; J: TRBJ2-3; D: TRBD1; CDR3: CSADRADTQYF
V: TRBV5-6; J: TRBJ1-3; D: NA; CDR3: CASSFIGRTSGNTIYF
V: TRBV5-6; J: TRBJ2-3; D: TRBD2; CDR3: CASSRRLAADTQYF
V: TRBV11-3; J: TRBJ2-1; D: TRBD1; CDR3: CASSLGTGNTEQFF
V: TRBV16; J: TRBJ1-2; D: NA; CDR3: CASSQSGVYYGYTF
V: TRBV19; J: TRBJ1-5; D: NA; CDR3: CASSPRAGRDNQPQHF
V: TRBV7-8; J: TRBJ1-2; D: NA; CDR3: CASSIVQAGGSYTF
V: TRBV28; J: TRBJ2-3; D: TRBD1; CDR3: CASSQPGQGTDTQYF
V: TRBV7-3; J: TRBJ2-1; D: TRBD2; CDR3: CASSSSRLAEEQFF
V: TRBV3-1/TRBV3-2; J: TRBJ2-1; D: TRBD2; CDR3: CASSQKGRAQGEQFF
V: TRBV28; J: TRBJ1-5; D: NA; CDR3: CASHNGQQSSPQHF
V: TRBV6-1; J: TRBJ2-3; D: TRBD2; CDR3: CASSEIAGGPTDTQYF
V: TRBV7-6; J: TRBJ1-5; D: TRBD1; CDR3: CASSPTQGEGNQPQHF
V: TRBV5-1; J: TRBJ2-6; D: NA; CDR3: CASSLGPQGTTIAGPNVLTF
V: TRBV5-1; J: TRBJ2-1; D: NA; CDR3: CASSLGAGEGNEQFF
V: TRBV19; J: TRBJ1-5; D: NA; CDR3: CASSIDQGNQPQHF
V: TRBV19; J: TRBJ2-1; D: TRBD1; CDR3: CASKSAGGRDEQFF
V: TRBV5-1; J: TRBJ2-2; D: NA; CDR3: CASSLGSYTGELFF
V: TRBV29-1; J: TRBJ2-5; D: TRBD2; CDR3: CSVGGTSQETQYF
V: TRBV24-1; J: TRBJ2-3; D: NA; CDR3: CATSEGGARTQYF
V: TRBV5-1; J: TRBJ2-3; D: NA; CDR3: CASGQEGTDTQYF
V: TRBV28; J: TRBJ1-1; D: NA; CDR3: CASRTGRVEAFF
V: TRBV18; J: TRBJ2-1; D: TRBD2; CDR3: CASSPLPGLGYNEQFF
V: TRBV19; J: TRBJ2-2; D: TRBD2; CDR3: CASSIRGGNSGELFF
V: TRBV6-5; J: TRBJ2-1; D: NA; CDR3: CASSYLRQTILNEQFF
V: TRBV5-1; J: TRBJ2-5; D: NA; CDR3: CASRVTGETQYF
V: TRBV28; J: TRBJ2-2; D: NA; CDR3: CASSFSIGNTGELFF
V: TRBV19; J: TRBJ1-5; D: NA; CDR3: CASSTPSGLSQHF
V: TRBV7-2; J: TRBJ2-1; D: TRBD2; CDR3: CASSPRHNRGLAGVRQFF
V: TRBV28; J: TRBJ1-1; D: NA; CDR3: CASSLPTGANTEAFF
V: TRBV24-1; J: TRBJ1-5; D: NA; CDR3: CATSDPTGINQPQHF
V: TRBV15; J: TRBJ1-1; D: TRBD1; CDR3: CATSSAGGYTEAFF
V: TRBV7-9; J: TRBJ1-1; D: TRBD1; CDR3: CASRAGTGGSEAFF
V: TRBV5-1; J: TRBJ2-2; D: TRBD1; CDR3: CASSKGTGSTGELFF
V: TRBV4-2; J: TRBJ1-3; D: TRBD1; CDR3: CASSQGQGARGNTIYF
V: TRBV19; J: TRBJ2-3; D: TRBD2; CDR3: CASSSGTSVDTQYF
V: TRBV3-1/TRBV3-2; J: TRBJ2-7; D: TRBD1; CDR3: CASKRGRTLPYEQYF
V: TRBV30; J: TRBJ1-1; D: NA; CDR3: CAWSTADFTEAFF
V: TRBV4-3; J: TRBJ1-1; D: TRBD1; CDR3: CASSRGTGGGTEAFF
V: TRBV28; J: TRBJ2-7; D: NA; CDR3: CASSLGAEQYF
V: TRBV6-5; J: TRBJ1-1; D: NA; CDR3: CASSLDRNTEAFF
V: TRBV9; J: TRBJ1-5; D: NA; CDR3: CASSVDGRDQPQHF
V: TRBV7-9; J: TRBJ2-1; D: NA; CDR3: CASRGARGGRRVEQFF
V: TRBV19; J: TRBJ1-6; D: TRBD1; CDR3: CASNGQGESSYNSPLHF
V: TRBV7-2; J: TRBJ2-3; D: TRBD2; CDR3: CASSLLAGGGTDTQYF
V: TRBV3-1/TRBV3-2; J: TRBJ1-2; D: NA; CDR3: CASSLRGEGYGYTF
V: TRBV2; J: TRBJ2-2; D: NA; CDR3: CASGTGLELFF
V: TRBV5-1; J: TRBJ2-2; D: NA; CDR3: CASSLNTGELFF
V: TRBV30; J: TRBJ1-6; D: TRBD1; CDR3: CAWSEGTVNSPLHF
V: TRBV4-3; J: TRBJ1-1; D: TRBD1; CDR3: CASSQEPTGGGSEAFF
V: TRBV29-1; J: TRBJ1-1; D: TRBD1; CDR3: CSARGLRTEAFF
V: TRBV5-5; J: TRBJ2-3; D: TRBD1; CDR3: CASSGETGMSTDTQYF